The clone carrying this T cell receptor beta chain is classed as medium-sized (0.01 to 0.1%) by frequency. The antigen is not known. This sample is part of a study of human CD8 memory T cell subsets. TPEX cells were early memory CD8+ T cells (CCR7+ PD-1+ TIGIT+) that had exhausted-like traits. RNA originated from duplicate vials containing over 120,000 sorted CD8+ T cells per subset. It was UMI-labeled 5' RACE by which the TCR beta libraries were made. Per the original methods: The number of functional CDR3 beta clonotypes in each TCR beta library ranged from roughly 2,600 to 20,000. With the 5' RACE reads reprocessed, TCRdb shows one record per CDR3 protein and no DNA. For this entry, the V and J calls and clone size follow TCRdb and not the study's own pipeline. This sample contains about 8,800 distinct CDR3 sequences. Broader study findings: Similar levels of high diversity, measured as normalized Shannon-Wiener diversity, were found in stem-like memory and precursor exhausted T cells, which was not the case for effector memory cells.

The CDR3 covers 17 residues. Germline V gives CDR1 ENHRY, CDR2 SYGVKD. The chain joins TRBV10-3 to TRBJ2-5; TCRdb outputs TRBD2, but without DNA this stays unchecked. The sample was CD8+ T cells from PBMCs. The sequence was collected from a human donor in good health. The CDR3 loop reads CATEPGLAGGHQETQYF.